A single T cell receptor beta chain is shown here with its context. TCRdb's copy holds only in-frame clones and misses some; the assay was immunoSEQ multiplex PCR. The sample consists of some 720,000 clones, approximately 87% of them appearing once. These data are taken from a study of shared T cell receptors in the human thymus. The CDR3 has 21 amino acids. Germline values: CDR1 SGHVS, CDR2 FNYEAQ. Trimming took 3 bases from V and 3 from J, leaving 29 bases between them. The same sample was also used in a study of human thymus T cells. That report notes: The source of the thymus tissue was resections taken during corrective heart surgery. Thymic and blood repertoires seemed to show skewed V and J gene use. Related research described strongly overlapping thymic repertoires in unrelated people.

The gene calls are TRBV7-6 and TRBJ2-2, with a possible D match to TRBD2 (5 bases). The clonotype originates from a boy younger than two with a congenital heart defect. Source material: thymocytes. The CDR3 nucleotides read TGTGCCAGCAGCTTTTATCGGGTAATCTACCCGGACGAGGGAGACACCGGGGAGCTGTTTTTT. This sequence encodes CASSFYRVIYPDEGDTGELFF.